Each of the 30 T cell receptor beta chains below was sequenced from the same sample in a study of response to subunit inactivated influenza vaccine. TCRdb reprocessed the RT-PCR reads via MiXCR and lists one record per CDR3 protein. Here the sample spans more than 600,000 distinct CDR3 sequences, around a sixth being singletons. This specimen was PBMCs from blood, taken about 5 days after vaccination. The receptors originated from a man in his fifties who received an inactivated influenza vaccine.

The table lists this clonotype with a few counts. This sequence joins TRBV7-2 and TRBJ2-7; 9 bases agree with TRBD2. Germline V gene data show CDR1 as SGHTA and CDR2 as FQGNSA. The CDR3 is made up of 14 amino acids. J gave up 6 bases and V 4 bases, and 7 bases lay outside the gene matches. This CDR3 is CASSSGVAGVEQYF. DNA for the CDR3: TGTGCCAGCAGCTCGGGGGTAGCGGGAGTCGAGCAGTACTTC.

This clonotype showed up just a few times. This chain connects TRBV20-1 to TRBJ2-5; the match to TRBD2 covers 7 bases. CDR1 and CDR2 from the germline V gene are DFQATT and SNEGSKA (reference sequence). V lost 6 bases, J lost 7 bases, and 11 bases stayed unmatched. The CDR3 covers 13 residues. CDR3 DNA: TGCAGTGCCAAACTAGCGTCATTAGGGACCCAGTACTTC. Amino acids: CSAKLASLGTQYF.

This chain uses TRBV20-1 with TRBJ1-5, with D maybe TRBD1 (5 bases). Germline CDR1 DFQATT, CDR2 SNEGSKA (reference sequence). V shed 3 bases and J shed 0 bases, with 15 bases lying between them. CDR3 length: 16 amino acids. CDR3 amino acids: CSASGGIFYSNQPQHF. The CDR3 DNA sequence: TGCAGTGCTAGTGGGGGAATCTTCTATAGCAATCAGCCCCAGCATTTT.

The chain is built from TRBV29-1 and TRBJ2-7, with 8 bases fitting TRBD2. Per the germline V gene, CDR1 is SQVTM and CDR2 is ANQGSEA. The ends lost 4 bases at V and 4 bases at J; junction bases unmatched: 6. This CDR3 has 13 amino acids. The CDR3 loop reads CSVVSAGGYEQYF. The CDR3 nucleotides read TGCAGCGTTGTCTCGGCGGGGGGATACGAGCAGTACTTC.

The V and J genes are TRBV12-3 or TRBV12-4 and TRBJ1-5, with D unresolved. V was cut by 2 bases and J by 7 bases, with 6 bases left in between. The CDR3 is 12 residues long. The CDR3 DNA reads as TGTGCCAGCAGTTTACCGTACCAGCCCCAGCATTTT. Its translation: CASSLPYQPQHF.

The chain uses TRBV6-2 or TRBV6-3 and TRBJ2-7, with D perhaps TRBD1 or TRBD2 (5 bases each). The CDR3 has 14 amino acids. V was trimmed by 5 bases and J by 6 bases, leaving 17 bases between them. Germline V lookup: CDR1 MNHEY, CDR2 SVGEGT. The CDR3 nucleotides read TGTGCCAGCAGTCAAACCCGGGGCCTACTCGAGCAGTACTTC. Amino acids: CASSQTRGLLEQYF.

There are a few counts of this clonotype. The DNA for the CDR3 is TGCGCCAGCAGCCAAGAATACCCCGACCCCACAGATACGCAGTATTTT. Residues: CASSQEYPDPTDTQYF. The V call is TRBV4-1, the J call TRBJ2-3; D remains unclear. This CDR3 contains 16 residues. Germline-derived CDR1 and CDR2 are MGHRA and YSYEKL. Trimming took off 0 bases at V and 2 bases at J, with 12 bases between the two ends.

This clonotype was seen a handful of times. The rearrangement joins TRBV12-3 or TRBV12-4 to TRBJ2-7, with a possible D match to TRBD1 (6 bases). V lost 4 bases and J 4 bases, leaving 14 bases between the germline ends. The CDR3 has 14 amino acids. CDR3: CASSSTGTSYEQYF. In DNA, the CDR3 is TGTGCCAGCAGTTCCACCGGGACATCTTACGAGCAGTACTTC.

This clonotype appeared a few times. V and J are TRBV15 and TRBJ2-5, with D perhaps TRBD1 (5 bases). CDR1 is LNHNV and CDR2 is YYDKDF in the germline V gene (reference sequence). V was clipped by 3 bases and J by 2 bases, with 22 bases between them. The CDR3 extends over 18 amino acids. CDR3 region: CATSSSTRATVLQETQYF. In nucleotides, the CDR3 is TGTGCCACCAGCAGTTCAACCAGGGCGACCGTGTTACAAGAGACCCAGTACTTC. The full variable domain, completed using reference TRBV15 and TRBJ2-5, is DAMVIQNPRYQVTQFGKPVTLSCSQTLNHNVMYWYQQKSSQAPKLLFHYYDKDFNNEADTPDNFQSRRPNTSFCFLDIRSPGLGDTAMYLCATSSSTRATVLQETQYFGPGTRLLVL.

This clonotype was found many times. The chain joins TRBV29-1 to TRBJ2-1; D assignment may be TRBD1 or TRBD2 (5 bases each). This CDR3 contains 11 residues. V lost 4 bases, J lost 15 bases, and 16 bases lay in between. The V gene's germline CDR1 is SQVTM and CDR2 ANQGSEA. The CDR3 region is CSVAYAEGPFF. The CDR3 nucleotides read TGCAGCGTTGCTTACGCCGAGGGACCGTTCTTC.

This sequence joins TRBV20-1 and TRBJ2-1; D call uncertain. The closer fit of TRBJ2-7 to the DNA end suggests the J call may be wrong. CDR1 and CDR2 (germline): DFQATT, SNEGSKA (reference sequence). The length of the CDR3 is 13 residues. CDR3 coding DNA: TGCAGTGCTTCACCCGCTGCCTACAATGAGCAGTACTTC. Protein product: CSASPAAYNEQYF.

The genes are TRBV7-9 and TRBJ2-5, with 8 bases that match TRBD1. CDR3 length equals 16 residues. Germline values: CDR1 SEHNR, CDR2 FQNEAQ (reference sequence). J lost 6 bases, V lost 3 bases, and 12 bases had no gene match. The CDR3 sequence: CASSFLTTGATKTQYF. Here the CDR3 DNA reads TGTGCCAGCAGCTTTCTTACGACAGGGGCGACGAAGACCCAGTACTTC.

This clonotype came up many times. V usage is TRBV20-1 and J usage is TRBJ1-2; the D gene is possibly TRBD1 (6 bases). The CDR3 length is 15 residues. V was trimmed by 1 base and J by 5 bases, leaving 17 bases between them. Germline V gene sequence: CDR1 DFQATT, CDR2 SNEGSKA (reference sequence). In DNA form, the CDR3 reads TGCAGTGCTAGAGGAGGGGGGGGCGCTGAGTATGGCTACACCTTC. Translated: CSARGGGGAEYGYTF.

The table lists this clonotype with a few counts. This chain uses TRBV5-1 with TRBJ2-1, with 8 bases aligning to TRBD1. The CDR3 runs 17 residues. CDR1 is SGHRS and CDR2 is YFSETQ in the germline V gene. With V trimmed by 3 bases and J by 7 bases, 15 bases remained unmatched. As DNA, the CDR3 is TGCGCCAGCAGCTGGAGACCTCCGACAGGGGATCCTAATGAGCAGTTCTTC. Its protein product is CASSWRPPTGDPNEQFF.

The J gene is TRBJ2-2, the V gene TRBV5-4, with 12 bases identical to TRBD2. The germline CDR1 and CDR2 sequences are SGHNT and YYREEE (reference sequence). The CDR3 loop spans 16 amino acids. V shed 2 bases, J shed 4 bases, and the junction held 3 bases outside the gene matches. This CDR3 is CASSLLAGGTTGELFF. The CDR3 nucleotides are TGTGCCAGCAGCTTACTAGCGGGAGGTACCACCGGGGAGCTGTTTTTT. The complete variable domain, with remaining parts taken from reference TRBV5-4 and TRBJ2-2, reads ETGVTQSPTHLIKTRGQQVTLRCSSQSGHNTVSWYQQALGQGPQFIFQYYREEENGRGNFPPRFSGLQFPNYSSELNVNALELDDSALYLCASSLLAGGTTGELFFGEGSRLTVL.

The rearrangement links TRBV20-1 to TRBJ2-5, with 10 positions matching TRBD2. CDR1 is DFQATT and CDR2 is SNEGSKA in the germline V gene (reference sequence). Trimming cost V 3 bases and J 5 bases; bases outside gene matches: 3. The CDR3 has 13 amino acids. CDR3 nucleotides: TGCAGTGCTAGCACTAGCGGGGTTGAGACCCAGTACTTC. Translation gives CSASTSGVETQYF.

This clonotype was recorded many times. The chain recombines TRBV29-1 with TRBJ2-7; D may be TRBD1 (6 bases). V dropped 5 bases and J dropped 6 bases, with 11 bases sitting between them. The CDR3 is 11 residues long. Germline loops: CDR1 SQVTM, CDR2 ANQGSEA. The CDR3 nucleotides are TGCAGCGTTTTGGACAGTTCCGAGCAGTACTTC. It codes for CSVLDSSEQYF.

V gene TRBV20-1 combines with J gene TRBJ2-1; a weak D match, TRBD2 (6 bases). This CDR3 contains 13 residues. Deletions cut 3 bases from V and 1 base from J, with 7 bases between. The V gene's germline CDR1 is DFQATT and CDR2 SNEGSKA (reference sequence). Here the CDR3 reads CSASSGSYNEQFF. CDR3 DNA: TGCAGTGCTAGTAGCGGATCCTACAATGAGCAGTTCTTC.

This clonotype was detected a few times. The CDR3 sequence is CSASDSAGRVGELFF. The DNA of the CDR3 is TGCAGTGCTAGTGATTCTGCGGGCAGAGTCGGGGAGCTGTTTTTT. V and J are TRBV20-1 and TRBJ2-2; tentative D call: TRBD2 (5 bases). V was cut by 3 bases and J by 7 bases, with 18 bases left in between. CDR1 is DFQATT and CDR2 is SNEGSKA in the germline V gene (reference sequence). The CDR3 contains 15 residues.

CDR3 DNA sequence: TGCAGTGCTAGTCAGCGGGGGGGCTACGAGCAGTACTTC. It is translated as CSASQRGGYEQYF. V and J are TRBV20-1 and TRBJ2-7, with TRBD2 identical over 10 bases. The J segment lost 3 bases and the V segment lost 3 bases, leaving 2 bases of the junction unmatched. Germline-derived CDR1 and CDR2 are DFQATT and SNEGSKA (reference sequence). The CDR3 has 13 residues.

This chain connects TRBV20-1 to TRBJ2-7; TRBD2 might be the D (6 bases). The CDR3 has 12 amino acids. From germline, CDR1 is DFQATT and CDR2 SNEGSKA (reference sequence). V gave up 3 bases and J gave up 2 bases, with 8 bases separating them. CDR3 region: CSASTSTYEQYF. CDR3 nucleotides: TGCAGTGCTAGCACTAGCACCTACGAGCAGTACTTC.

Only a few counts were recorded for this clonotype. This chain uses TRBV4-2 with TRBJ2-1; 8 bases map to TRBD2. Germline CDR1 reads LGHNA; CDR2 reads YNFKEQ. The CDR3 loop spans 16 amino acids. V lost 0 bases, J lost 4 bases, and 5 bases stayed unmatched. CDR3 nucleotide sequence: TGTGCCAGCAGCCAAGATGGCACTAGCGGATACAATGAGCAGTTCTTC. Its translation: CASSQDGTSGYNEQFF.

This rearrangement joins TRBV6-1 to TRBJ1-1, with a possible D match to TRBD1 (5 bases). Germline CDR1 MNHNS, CDR2 SASEGT. Trimming removed 6 bases at V and 4 bases at J, with 12 bases between. The CDR3 runs to 13 residues. For the CDR3, the DNA is TGTGCCAGCAGGAGAACAGGACTCACTGAAGCTTTCTTT. Protein: CASRRTGLTEAFF.

The chain carries TRBV20-1 and TRBJ2-7, with a possible D match to TRBD2 (5 bases). The CDR3 consists of 13 residues. V was shortened by 3 bases and J by 6 bases, with 15 bases between the two germline ends. CDR1 is DFQATT and CDR2 is SNEGSKA in the germline V gene (reference sequence). Here the CDR3 DNA reads TGCAGTGCTAGTGCAACGGTAGGAGGCGAGCAGTACTTC. Translating it yields CSASATVGGEQYF.

The CDR3 is CASSQGPGQASYEQYF. The CDR3 coding sequence is TGTGCCAGCAGCCAGGGCCCGGGACAGGCATCCTACGAGCAGTACTTC. The V and J genes are TRBV3-1 and TRBJ2-7, with 8 positions matching TRBD1. The trim removed 3 bases at V and 1 base at J, leaving 8 bases unmatched. CDR1 and CDR2 from the germline V gene are LGHDT and YNNKEL (reference sequence). The CDR3 has 16 amino acids.

This clonotype was found many times. The chain joins TRBV3-1 to TRBJ2-1; the D is unclear. This CDR3 has 11 amino acids. The V end was cut by 1 base, the J end by 12 bases, with 7 bases between. Germline lookup yields CDR1 LGHDT and CDR2 YNNKEL (reference sequence). The CDR3 nucleotides read TGTGCCAGCAGCCAAGTTGGTGGGCAGTTCTTC. This encodes CASSQVGGQFF.

This clonotype was seen at least ten times. V and J are TRBV5-1 and TRBJ1-1; 7 positions agree with TRBD1. This CDR3 is 13 amino acids long. V shed 4 bases, J shed 2 bases, and the junction held 2 bases outside the gene matches. Germline V lookup: CDR1 SGHRS, CDR2 YFSETQ. CDR3 sequence: CASSRDSNTEAFF. The CDR3 DNA sequence: TGCGCCAGCAGCCGGGACAGCAACACTGAAGCTTTCTTT.

The V and J genes are TRBV20-1 and TRBJ1-4; 11 bases are shared with TRBD1. This CDR3 has 15 residues. V trimming: 0 bases; J trimming: 7 bases; junction bases outside the gene matches: 4. Looked up from germline, CDR1 is DFQATT and CDR2 is SNEGSKA (reference sequence). CDR3 protein: CSARDRTGGGEKLFF. In DNA form, the CDR3 reads TGCAGTGCTAGAGATAGGACAGGGGGCGGTGAAAAACTGTTTTTT.

This clonotype appeared a few times. The chain has TRBV4-2 and TRBJ2-7, with 10 bases identical to TRBD2. CDR1 and CDR2 from the germline V gene are LGHNA and YNFKEQ. This CDR3 has 16 residues. After removal of 1 base from V and 4 bases from J, the junction contained 7 bases not matched to a gene. The CDR3: CASSQGTSSGSYEQYF. The CDR3 DNA reads TGTGCCAGCAGCCAAGGGACTTCTAGCGGGAGTTACGAGCAGTACTTC.

This chain uses TRBV5-1 with TRBJ1-6; possible D gene TRBD1, 5 bases. This CDR3 spans 17 amino acids. CDR1 is SGHRS, CDR2 YFSETQ, per germline. V was cut by 3 bases and J by 7 bases, with 20 bases left in between. Here the CDR3 reads CASSSGDPTSGNSPLHF. The CDR3 DNA sequence: TGCGCCAGCAGCTCGGGGGACCCAACATCGGGGAATTCACCCCTCCACTTT.